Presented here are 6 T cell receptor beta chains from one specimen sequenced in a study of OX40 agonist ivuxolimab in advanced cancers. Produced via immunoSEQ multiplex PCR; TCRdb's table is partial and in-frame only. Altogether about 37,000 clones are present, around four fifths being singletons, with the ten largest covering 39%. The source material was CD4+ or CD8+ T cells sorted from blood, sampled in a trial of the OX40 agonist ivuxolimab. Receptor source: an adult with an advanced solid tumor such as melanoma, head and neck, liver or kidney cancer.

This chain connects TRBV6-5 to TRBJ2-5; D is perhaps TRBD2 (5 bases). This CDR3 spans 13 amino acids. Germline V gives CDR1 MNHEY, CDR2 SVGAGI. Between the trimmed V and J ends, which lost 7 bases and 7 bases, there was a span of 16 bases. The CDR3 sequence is CASTRGLLGTQYF. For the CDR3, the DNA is TGTGCCAGCACCCGGGGATTATTGGGGACCCAGTACTTC.

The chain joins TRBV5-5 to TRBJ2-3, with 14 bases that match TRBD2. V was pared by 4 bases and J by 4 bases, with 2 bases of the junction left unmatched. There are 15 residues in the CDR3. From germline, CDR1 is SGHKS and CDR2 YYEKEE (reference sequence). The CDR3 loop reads CASSPTSGRADTQYF. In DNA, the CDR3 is TGTGCCAGCAGCCCGACTAGCGGGAGGGCAGATACGCAGTATTTT.

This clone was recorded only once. Here the CDR3 DNA reads TGTGCCAGCAGCCCAGGGTTCTACTATGGCTACACCTTC. Translation gives CASSPGFYYGYTF. The V gene is TRBV7-2, the J gene TRBJ1-2, with a tentative D call TRBD1 (5 bases). The CDR3 is made up of 13 amino acids. Germline CDR1 is SGHTA and CDR2 is FQGNSA. Trimming shortened V by 5 bases and J by 3 bases, and 10 bases separated the two germline ends.

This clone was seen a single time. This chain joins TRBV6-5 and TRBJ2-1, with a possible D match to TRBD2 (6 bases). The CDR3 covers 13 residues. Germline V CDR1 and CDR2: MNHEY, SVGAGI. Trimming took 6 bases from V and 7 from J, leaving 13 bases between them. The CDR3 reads CASSRLGWNEQFF. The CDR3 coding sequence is TGTGCCAGCAGCCGACTAGGTTGGAATGAGCAGTTCTTC.

Here the CDR3 DNA reads TGCGCCAGCAGCCGTGCGGGAAATAACTATGGCTACACCTTC. Amino acid sequence: CASSRAGNNYGYTF. This chain uses TRBV4-1 with TRBJ1-2; D not resolved. From germline, CDR1 is MGHRA and CDR2 YSYEKL. V shed 4 bases and J shed 1 base, with 10 bases lying between them. The CDR3 consists of 14 residues.

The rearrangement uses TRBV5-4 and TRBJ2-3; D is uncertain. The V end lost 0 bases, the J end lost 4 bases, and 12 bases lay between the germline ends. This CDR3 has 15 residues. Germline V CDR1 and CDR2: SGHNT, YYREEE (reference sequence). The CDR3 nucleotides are TGTGCCAGCAGCTTGGCGGCGGTAGCCTCAGATACGCAGTATTTT. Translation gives CASSLAAVASDTQYF.